This TCR beta chain was captured by sequencing in a study of T cell repertoires in aging, cancer and after chemotherapy. Study-level points and caveats: In cancer patients, declining TCR diversity with age involved lost richness and lost evenness.

The template was genomic DNA from peripheral blood, not RNA. On this clonotype: Its antigen is unknown.

Multiplex touch-down PCR with TRB-A/B primers amplified rearranged V-D-J TRB sequences. TCRdb processed the multiplex PCR reads anew with MiXCR; each CDR3 protein has one entry. The sample consists of more than 2,500 distinct CDR3 sequences, 20% to 25% of them appearing once. This TCR derives from a human donor with a blood cancer. The sequenced material came from blood.

In nucleotides, the CDR3 is TGTGCCAGCTCTCCCCAACGGGGGGGGAAAGAGACCCAGTACTTC. It is translated as CASSPQRGGKETQYF. V is TRBV6-5 and J is TRBJ2-5, with 8 nucleotides matching TRBD2. The CDR3 runs to 15 residues. The V gene's germline CDR1 is MNHEY and CDR2 SVGAGI. The trim removed 8 bases at V and 3 bases at J, leaving 11 bases unmatched.